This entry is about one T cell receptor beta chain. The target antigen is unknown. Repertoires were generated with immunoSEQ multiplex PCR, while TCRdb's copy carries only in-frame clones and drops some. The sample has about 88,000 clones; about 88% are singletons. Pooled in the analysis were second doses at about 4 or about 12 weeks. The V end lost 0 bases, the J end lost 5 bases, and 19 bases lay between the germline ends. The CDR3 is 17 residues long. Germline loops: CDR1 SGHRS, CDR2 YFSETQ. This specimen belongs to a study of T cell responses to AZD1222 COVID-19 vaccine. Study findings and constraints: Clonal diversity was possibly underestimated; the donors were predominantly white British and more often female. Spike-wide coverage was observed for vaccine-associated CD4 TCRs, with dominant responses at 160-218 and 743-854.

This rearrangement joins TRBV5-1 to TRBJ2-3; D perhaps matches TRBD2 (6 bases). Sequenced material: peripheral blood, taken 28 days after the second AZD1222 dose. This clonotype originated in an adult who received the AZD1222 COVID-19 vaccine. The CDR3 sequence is CASSLAPIGGQKDTQYF. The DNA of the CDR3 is TGCGCCAGCAGCTTGGCCCCCATAGGAGGGCAAAAAGATACGCAGTATTTT.